What follows are 25 T cell receptor beta chains derived from one specimen sequenced in a study of cytomegalovirus exposure and HLA in healthy donors. TCRdb keeps only in-frame clones here, not all; method: immunoSEQ multiplex PCR. This sample has about 110,000 clones, with roughly 88% found just once. The material sequenced was PBMCs. The receptors shown here come from a woman in her 30s in good health and CMV-seropositive.

CDR3 nucleotide sequence: TGTGCCAGCAGCTTAACAGGGTTGGACACCGGGGAGCTGTTTTTT. Its protein is CASSLTGLDTGELFF. The chain combines TRBV7-2 with TRBJ2-2; TRBD1 is a possible D gene (6 bases). V was cut by 2 bases and J by 3 bases, with 10 bases left in between. Looked up from germline, CDR1 is SGHTA and CDR2 is FQGNSA. There are 15 residues in the CDR3.

The chain has TRBV7-3 and TRBJ2-1, with D unclear. Trimming shortened V by 0 bases and J by 2 bases, and 8 bases separated the two germline ends. Germline values: CDR1 SGHTA, CDR2 FQGTGA. The CDR3 sequence is 15 residues long. In nucleotides, the CDR3 is TGTGCCAGCAGCTTAACTAGCAAGGCCTACAATGAGCAGTTCTTC. Its translation: CASSLTSKAYNEQFF.

V and J are TRBV13 and TRBJ2-3; 9 nucleotides line up with TRBD1. Germline CDR1 PRHDT, CDR2 FYEKMQ (reference sequence). The CDR3 totals 16 residues. J gave up 5 bases and V 2 bases, and 8 bases lay outside the gene matches. The CDR3 loop reads CASSLRGTGTGDTQYF. The CDR3 DNA follows: TGTGCCAGCAGCTTAAGGGGGACAGGGACGGGAGATACGCAGTATTTT.

The rearrangement joins TRBV30 to TRBJ1-3; TRBD1 might be the D (5 bases). This CDR3 spans 14 amino acids. V was trimmed by 2 bases and J by 2 bases, leaving 10 bases between them. The germline V gene encodes CDR1 GTSNPN and CDR2 SVGIG (reference sequence). The chain's CDR3 is CAWSSWGAGNTIYF. As DNA, the CDR3 is TGTGCCTGGAGTAGTTGGGGGGCTGGAAACACCATATATTTT. The whole variable domain, filled in from reference TRBV30 and TRBJ1-3, reads SQTIHQWPATLVQPVGSPLSLECTVEGTSNPNLYWYRQAAGRGLQLLFYSVGIGQISSEVPQNLSASRPQDRQFILSSKKLLLSDSGFYLCAWSSWGAGNTIYFGEGSWLTVV.

The chain has TRBV27 and TRBJ2-7; TRBD1 matches 9 bases. CDR1 and CDR2 from the germline V gene are MNHEY and SMNVEV (reference sequence). Losses at the gene ends were 10 bases for V and 2 bases for J; bases not matched to a gene: 6. This CDR3 comprises 13 residues. CDR3 in DNA: TGTGCCACCGGGACAGGGATCCCCTACGAGCAGTACTTC. Residues: CATGTGIPYEQYF.

This chain uses TRBV5-6 with TRBJ2-1; D is possibly TRBD2 (5 bases). The CDR3 consists of 14 residues. Trimming left V 7 bases short and J 4 bases short, with 15 bases between. CDR1 is SGHDT and CDR2 is YYEEEE in the germline V gene. CDR3 sequence (DNA): TGTGCCAGCCTTCGAGGGAGAACGTACAATGAGCAGTTCTTC. It translates to CASLRGRTYNEQFF.

The chain joins TRBV13 to TRBJ2-6; D is possibly TRBD1 (6 bases). From germline, CDR1 is PRHDT and CDR2 FYEKMQ (reference sequence). V lost 7 bases to trimming and J lost 1 base, with 17 bases between them. This CDR3 is built from 17 residues. Here the CDR3 reads CASTGRTEQSGANVLTF. Here the CDR3 DNA reads TGTGCCAGCACCGGTCGGACAGAGCAGTCTGGGGCCAACGTCCTGACTTTC.

The chain is built from TRBV9 and TRBJ2-3, with TRBD2 matching 7 bases. CDR1 is SGDLS and CDR2 is YYNGEE in the germline V gene. Trimming removed 0 bases from V and 0 bases from J; junction bases left unmatched: 4. The CDR3 loop spans 16 amino acids. The CDR3 sequence is CASSVGTSWSTDTQYF. In DNA, the CDR3 is TGTGCCAGCAGCGTAGGGACTAGTTGGAGCACAGATACGCAGTATTTT. The full variable domain, rest sourced from reference TRBV9 and TRBJ2-3, is DSGVTQTPKHLITATGQRVTLRCSPRSGDLSVYWYQQSLDQGLQFLIQYYNGEERAKGNILERFSAQQFPDLHSELNLSSLELGDSALYFCASSVGTSWSTDTQYFGPGTRLTVL.

The chain joins TRBV11-2 to TRBJ2-7; the match to TRBD2 covers 11 bases. This CDR3 is built from 15 residues. V lost 2 bases and J lost 3; bases outside the gene matches: 3. CDR1 SGHAT and CDR2 FQNNGV come from the germline V gene. Here the CDR3 reads CASSLFTSGSYEQYF. Written as DNA, the CDR3 is TGTGCCAGCAGCTTATTTACTAGCGGGAGCTACGAGCAGTACTTC. Drawing the rest from reference TRBV11-2 and TRBJ2-7, the complete variable domain is EAGVAQSPRYKIIEKRQSVAFWCNPISGHATLYWYQQILGQGPKLLIQFQNNGVVDDSQLPKDRFSAERLKGVDSTLKIQPAKLEDSAVYLCASSLFTSGSYEQYFGPGTRLTVT.

In its sample, this clone was seen a few times. This chain links TRBV4-3 with TRBJ1-2; TRBD1 agrees at 8 bases. Germline V gene sequence: CDR1 LGHNA, CDR2 YSLEER. CDR3 size: 14 residues. V lost 6 bases and J lost 3; bases outside the gene matches: 6. For the CDR3, the DNA is TGCGCCAGCAGACCCGGACAGGGAGACTATGGCTACACCTTC. Protein: CASRPGQGDYGYTF.

This chain joins TRBV2 and TRBJ2-5; D perhaps matches TRBD1 (6 bases). V shed 5 bases and J shed 0 bases, with 10 bases lying between them. This CDR3 contains 14 residues. Germline lookup yields CDR1 SNHLY and CDR2 FYNNEI. For the CDR3, the DNA is TGTGCCAGCAGTAGATGGGACAACCAAGAGACCCAGTACTTC. Translation gives CASSRWDNQETQYF.

The chain is built from TRBV4-3 and TRBJ1-1; tentatively, D is TRBD1 (5 bases). With 3 bases removed from V and 4 bases from J, the gap between germline ends came to 9 bases. In germline, CDR1 is LGHNA, CDR2 YSLEER. The CDR3 is 13 residues long. The CDR3 DNA follows: TGCGCCAGCAGCCACAGGGAATTCACTGAAGCTTTCTTT. It is translated as CASSHREFTEAFF.

V usage is TRBV28 and J usage is TRBJ2-7; 9 bases agree with TRBD1. V gave up 1 base and J gave up 0 bases; unmatched junction bases: 16. Germline V gives CDR1 MDHEN, CDR2 SYDVKM. This CDR3 has 20 amino acids. For the CDR3, the DNA is TGTGCCAGCAGTTTATTGCTAGGGGACAGGGTGAGGAGTAGCTCCTACGAGCAGTACTTC. It translates to CASSLLLGDRVRSSSYEQYF. The whole variable domain, filled in from reference TRBV28 and TRBJ2-7, reads DVKVTQSSRYLVKRTGEKVFLECVQDMDHENMFWYRQDPGLGLRLIYFSYDVKMKEKGDIPEGYSVSREKKERFSLILESASTNQTSMYLCASSLLLGDRVRSSSYEQYFGPGTRLTVT.

This clone was picked up one time. The chain carries TRBV18 and TRBJ2-3; possibly TRBD1 for D (6 bases). CDR3 size: 14 residues. Trimming took off 3 bases at V and 4 bases at J, with 11 bases between the two ends. Germline V gene lookup returns CDR1 KGHSH and CDR2 LQKENI. CDR3: CASSPGGGPDTQYF. The DNA of the CDR3 is TGTGCCAGCTCACCTGGGGGCGGTCCAGATACGCAGTATTTT. The variable domain in full, with the rest retrieved from reference TRBV18 and TRBJ2-3, is NAGVMQNPRHLVRRRGQEARLRCSPMKGHSHVYWYRQLPEEGLKFMVYLQKENIIDESGMPKERFSAEFPKEGPSILRIQQVVRGDSAAYFCASSPGGGPDTQYFGPGTRLTVL.

The chain carries TRBV28 and TRBJ1-5, with a possible D match to TRBD1 (5 bases). The CDR3 is 17 amino acids. The germline V and J ends were trimmed by 0 bases and 0 bases, with 12 bases remaining between them. CDR1 is MDHEN and CDR2 is SYDVKM in the germline V gene. The CDR3 loop is CASSLWTVYSSNQPQHF. CDR3 coding DNA: TGTGCCAGCAGTTTATGGACAGTTTACTCTAGCAATCAGCCCCAGCATTTT.

The chain combines TRBV7-2 with TRBJ2-7; 8 nucleotides match TRBD2. The V segment lost 6 bases and the J segment 0 bases; nucleotides outside the gene matches: 7. Germline-derived CDR1 and CDR2 are SGHTA and FQGNSA. The CDR3 has 15 residues. CDR3 nucleotides: TGTGCCAGCAGTGATGGCGGGGGGACCTCCTACGAGCAGTACTTC. Its translation is CASSDGGGTSYEQYF.

In this sample, this clone turned up a few times. The genes are TRBV7-8 and TRBJ1-2; no clear D. Germline V gives CDR1 SGHVS, CDR2 FQNEAQ. V was clipped by 0 bases and J by 7 bases, with 9 bases between them. This CDR3 has 13 residues. The CDR3 reads CASSLAGSRGYTF. CDR3 DNA: TGTGCCAGCAGCTTAGCGGGCTCACGTGGCTACACCTTC.

The chain is built from TRBV6-6 and TRBJ2-2, with D tentatively TRBD1 (5 bases). Germline lookup yields CDR1 MNHNY and CDR2 SVGAGI (reference sequence). The V end was cut by 5 bases, the J end by 6 bases, with 7 bases between. This CDR3 has 12 residues. CDR3 residues: CASSGRAGELFF. CDR3 nucleotide sequence: TGTGCCAGCAGTGGCAGGGCCGGGGAGCTGTTTTTT.

In DNA, the CDR3 is TGCGCCAGCAGCCCCGGGACTGGCAATCAGCCCCAGCATTTT. This sequence encodes CASSPGTGNQPQHF. V usage is TRBV4-3 and J usage is TRBJ1-5, with D possibly being TRBD1 (5 bases). Germline CDR1 LGHNA, CDR2 YSLEER. This CDR3 spans 14 amino acids. V was pared by 4 bases and J by 2 bases, with 9 bases between.

CDR3 nucleotide sequence: TGTGCCAGCAGCTTAGGCAGGGCGGGAATGAACACTGAAGCTTTCTTT. It specifies CASSLGRAGMNTEAFF. The chain couples TRBV7-6 to TRBJ1-1; D might be TRBD1 (5 bases). The ends were cut back, 1 base at V and 0 bases at J, with 12 bases in the middle. The CDR3 covers 16 residues. Germline-derived CDR1 and CDR2 are SGHVS and FNYEAQ.

V is TRBV2 and J is TRBJ1-1; D may be TRBD1 (5 bases). The CDR3 runs 13 residues. Germline values: CDR1 SNHLY, CDR2 FYNNEI. The germline V and J ends were trimmed by 6 bases and 5 bases, with 13 bases remaining between them. CDR3 amino acids: CASRDEQETEAFF. Written as DNA, the CDR3 is TGTGCCAGCAGGGACGAACAGGAGACTGAAGCTTTCTTT.

The CDR3 protein is CASSLARDRGEKLFF. CDR3 nucleotide sequence: TGTGCCAGCAGCTTAGCCCGGGACAGGGGGGAAAAACTGTTTTTT. The chain joins TRBV7-6 to TRBJ1-4; 11 bases match TRBD1. With 0 bases clipped from V and 8 bases from J, the junction kept 2 bases outside the gene matches. Germline CDR1 reads SGHVS; CDR2 reads FNYEAQ. This CDR3 is built from 15 residues.

This clone has a single count. The chain links TRBV30 to TRBJ2-7; 7 bases are a match to TRBD1. Trimming removed 3 bases from V and 4 bases from J; junction bases left unmatched: 6. The length of the CDR3 is 13 residues. Germline CDR1 reads GTSNPN; CDR2 reads SVGIG (reference sequence). The CDR3 nucleotides are TGTGCCTGGAGCCGGGACAGCGTTTACGAGCAGTACTTC. Translating it yields CAWSRDSVYEQYF.

This clone was observed a single time. V usage is TRBV7-2 and J usage is TRBJ2-3; D is ambiguous. There are 15 residues in the CDR3. The V end lost 1 base, the J end lost 0 bases, and 8 bases lay between the germline ends. CDR1 and CDR2 from the germline V gene are SGHTA and FQGNSA. The chain's CDR3 is CASSLGYSSTDTQYF. The CDR3 DNA is TGTGCCAGCAGCTTAGGCTACTCTAGCACAGATACGCAGTATTTT. Based on the CDR3 plus reference TRBV7-2 and TRBJ2-3, the full variable domain is GAGVSQSPSNKVTEKGKDVELRCDPISGHTALYWYRQSLGQGLEFLIYFQGNSAPDKSGLPSDRFSAERTGGSVSTLTIQRTQQEDSAVYLCASSLGYSSTDTQYFGPGTRLTVL.

The chain links TRBV5-1 to TRBJ2-7; tentatively, D is TRBD2 (6 bases). Per the germline V gene, CDR1 is SGHRS and CDR2 is YFSETQ. The length of the CDR3 is 15 residues. Trimming took 2 bases from V and 3 from J, leaving 15 bases between them. The CDR3 bases are TGCGCCAGCAGCTTTTTGGGAGCCGGGAGCTACGAGCAGTACTTC. Encoded protein: CASSFLGAGSYEQYF.